Shown below are 7 T cell receptor beta chains from a single sample sequenced in a study of blood T cells in healthy people across ages. It was with a sample-barcoded 5' primer and a J-beta primer mix that a second PCR of roughly 6 to 12 cycles was run. Each CDR3 protein gets one entry after TCRdb re-called the 5' RACE reads with MiXCR. The sample lists roughly 560,000 distinct CDR3 sequences; nearly 25% were seen once. The same sample was also studied in work on T cells of mothers and their children.

Sequenced material: blood. These TCRs come from a boy between 5 and 17 years old in good health.

On this clonotype itself: One end of the junction does not line up with germline, which may come from a read error. This chain links TRBV7-2 with TRBJ2-5; TRBD2 is a possible D gene (6 bases). There are 14 residues in the CDR3. Germline V gene lookup returns CDR1 SGHTA and CDR2 FQGNSA. This chain's CDR3 is CASSLGGPRETQHF. Here the CDR3 DNA reads TGTGCCAGCAGCTTAGGCGGGCCTCGGGAGACCCAGCACTTC.

J is TRBJ1-4 and V is TRBV20-1; TRBD1 matches 10 bases. CDR1 and CDR2 from the germline V gene are DFQATT and SNEGSKA (reference sequence). Trimming at V came to 3 bases and at J to 13 bases, leaving 17 bases not matched to a gene. The CDR3 spans 16 residues. Here the CDR3 DNA reads TGCAGTGCTAGCGGACGGGCGGGACAGGGGCGTCCGGGACTGTTTTTT. It specifies CSASGRAGQGRPGLFF.

This chain uses TRBV5-5 with TRBJ1-1; D perhaps matches TRBD1 (5 bases). The CDR3 loop spans 14 amino acids. Germline CDR1 and CDR2: SGHKS and YYEKEE (reference sequence). Trimming left V 3 bases short and J 0 bases short, with 9 bases between. CDR3 bases: TGTGCCAGCAGCTCCGGGGCGGTGAACACTGAAGCTTTCTTT. As protein: CASSSGAVNTEAFF. Drawing the rest from reference TRBV5-5 and TRBJ1-1, the complete variable domain is DAGVTQSPTHLIKTRGQQVTLRCSPISGHKSVSWYQQVLGQGPQFIFQYYEKEERGRGNFPDRFSARQFPNYSSELNVNALLLGDSALYLCASSSGAVNTEAFFGQGTRLTVV.

In its sample, this clonotype was seen many times. This sequence joins TRBV7-2 and TRBJ1-2; 7 bases map to TRBD1. Germline-derived CDR1 and CDR2 are SGHTA and FQGNSA. CDR3 length: 15 amino acids. V lost 5 bases to trimming and J lost 1 base; unmatched junction nucleotides: 7. The CDR3 reads CASSTQPGGNYGYTF. As DNA, the CDR3 is TGTGCCAGCAGCACCCAACCAGGGGGTAACTATGGCTACACCTTC. The variable domain in full, with the rest retrieved from reference TRBV7-2 and TRBJ1-2, is GAGVSQSPSNKVTEKGKDVELRCDPISGHTALYWYRQSLGQGLEFLIYFQGNSAPDKSGLPSDRFSAERTGGSVSTLTIQRTQQEDSAVYLCASSTQPGGNYGYTFGSGTRLTVV.

V is TRBV5-1 and J is TRBJ1-5; no reliable D call. CDR3 size: 14 residues. Trimming cost V 4 bases and J 5 bases, with 13 bases left between them. Looked up from germline, CDR1 is SGHRS and CDR2 is YFSETQ. CDR3 sequence (DNA): TGCGCCAGCAGCCCCGGACTGGAGGATCAGCCCCAGCATTTT. Translated: CASSPGLEDQPQHF.

This clonotype has more than one count but fewer than ten. This chain links TRBV20-1 with TRBJ2-7; weak D call: TRBD2 (6 bases). The CDR3 length is 12 residues. Trimming cost V 3 bases and J 4 bases, with 10 bases left between them. Germline CDR1 reads DFQATT; CDR2 reads SNEGSKA (reference sequence). The CDR3 DNA is TGCAGTGCTAGGACTAGTCCGTACGAGCAGTACTTC. As protein: CSARTSPYEQYF.

This chain joins TRBV6-1 and TRBJ2-1; no definite D call. Germline CDR1 and CDR2: MNHNS and SASEGT. Trimming removed 7 bases at V and 8 bases at J, with 15 bases between. The CDR3 is 13 amino acids. CDR3 residues: CASKLSPIYEQFF. CDR3 bases: TGTGCCAGCAAGTTAAGCCCGATCTATGAGCAGTTCTTC.